The clone carrying this TCR beta chain was seen a few times. The target antigen is unknown. The source of the sample is a study of blood T cells in healthy people across ages. Donor samples were obtained from healthy Caucasian individuals from Russia, aged about 6 to 100. General study points: Shifts in expanded clonotypes may have been confounded by donor CMV status, which was unknown. Naive T cell percentage showed a strong correlation with the diversity of TCR beta.

V lost 5 bases and J 9 bases, leaving 14 bases between the germline ends. The V gene's germline CDR1 is MNHEY and CDR2 SMNVEV (reference sequence). The CDR3 is made up of 13 amino acids. Primers used in a second PCR of about 7 to 11 cycles were a sample-barcoded 5' primer and a J-beta primer mix. TCRdb reprocessed the 5' RACE reads with MiXCR, giving one entry per CDR3 protein. Among about 1.5 million distinct CDR3 sequences listed, approximately 42% were seen once. The rearrangement links TRBV27 to TRBJ1-5; D might be TRBD1 (6 bases). Input material: blood. This TCR came from a woman younger than 35 in good health. This CDR3 is CASSLEGGGPQHF. CDR3 bases: TGTGCCAGCAGTCTCGAGGGGGGCGGGCCCCAGCATTTT.